The 9 T cell receptor beta chains below were found in one sample sequenced in a study of beta chain features in type 1 diabetes. Of the isolated RNA, all was reverse transcribed, and so the sequenced material was expressed TCRB transcripts. The method was immunoSEQ multiplex PCR; TCRdb's version includes in-frame clones alone and lacks a portion of them. The repertoire holds 200,000 to 300,000 clones, 14% seen once, with roughly 0.019% in the top ten. General study findings and limits: TCRB CDR3s from Type 1 diabetes patients were moderately but significantly shorter in all four CD4+ subsets.

These receptors' antigens are unknown. Material: naive CD4+ T cells from blood. These receptors were taken from a man aged 25-40 years with type 1 diabetes.

The rearrangement joins TRBV5-6 to TRBJ2-3, with TRBD2 identical over 13 bases. Germline V gives CDR1 SGHDT, CDR2 YYEEEE. The CDR3 extends over 16 amino acids. The ends lost 2 bases at V and 4 bases at J; junction bases unmatched: 4. This CDR3 reads CASSLGLAGVPDTQYF. For the CDR3, the DNA is TGTGCCAGCAGCTTAGGACTAGCGGGAGTACCAGATACGCAGTATTTT.

This chain connects TRBV5-1 to TRBJ2-5; D ambiguous. The ends were cut back, 7 bases at V and 5 bases at J, with 18 bases in the middle. CDR1 is SGHRS, CDR2 YFSETQ, per germline. The length of the CDR3 is 14 residues. CDR3 sequence (DNA): TGCGCCAGCGCTTCATACCGGTCCGGGGAGACCCAGTACTTC. As protein: CASASYRSGETQYF.

This clone was seen a few times. The genes are TRBV5-1 and TRBJ2-7, with 7 positions matching TRBD1. The CDR3 runs 13 residues. CDR1 SGHRS and CDR2 YFSETQ come from the germline V gene. J lost 5 bases, V lost 4 bases, and 6 bases had no gene match. CDR3: CASSPSGTDEQYF. DNA for the CDR3: TGCGCCAGCAGCCCCTCCGGGACAGACGAGCAGTACTTC. Full variable domain (outside the CDR3, taken from reference TRBV5-1 and TRBJ2-7): KAGVTQTPRYLIKTRGQQVTLSCSPISGHRSVSWYQQTPGQGLQFLFEYFSETQRNKGNFPGRFSGRQFSNSRSEMNVSTLELGDSALYLCASSPSGTDEQYFGPGTRLTVT.

J is TRBJ2-5 and V is TRBV5-6; 13 positions match TRBD2. Trimming took 3 bases from V and 5 from J; bases not matched to a gene: 7. Germline CDR1 and CDR2: SGHDT and YYEEEE. The CDR3 contains 16 residues. The CDR3 region has the DNA TGTGCCAGCAGCTCACCCGGGACTAGCGGGATGGAGACCCAGTACTTC. Protein product: CASSSPGTSGMETQYF.

This chain connects TRBV30 to TRBJ1-4, with D maybe TRBD1 (5 bases). V was cut by 1 base and J by 8 bases, with 14 bases left in between. CDR1 is GTSNPN, CDR2 SVGIG, per germline (reference sequence). There are 14 residues in the CDR3. The CDR3 loop reads CAWSDGRVGEKLFF. The CDR3 DNA reads TGTGCCTGGAGTGACGGCAGGGTCGGAGAAAAACTGTTTTTT.

This clone has just a few counts. This chain links TRBV7-2 with TRBJ2-7, with a weak D call TRBD1 (6 bases). The CDR3 covers 15 residues. The germline V and J ends were trimmed by 1 base and 0 bases, with 10 bases remaining between them. From germline, CDR1 is SGHTA and CDR2 FQGNSA. The DNA of the CDR3 is TGTGCCAGCAGCTTAGTTCCAGGGGACTCCTACGAGCAGTACTTC. Its translation: CASSLVPGDSYEQYF.

This chain links TRBV29-1 with TRBJ1-2, with 8 positions matching TRBD1. Germline loops: CDR1 SQVTM, CDR2 ANQGSEA. J was trimmed by 6 bases and V by 4 bases; bases with no gene match: 7. The CDR3 consists of 13 residues. The CDR3 DNA reads TGCAGCGTTGGTAGACAGGGGTCCGATGGCTACACCTTC. Translation gives CSVGRQGSDGYTF.

This clone was observed a handful of times. V and J are TRBV19 and TRBJ1-2, with unresolved D. The CDR3 runs 12 residues. Deletions cut 5 bases from V and 3 bases from J, with 7 bases between. Germline V CDR1 and CDR2: LNHDA, SQIVND (reference sequence). The CDR3 protein is CASSRQDYGYTF. For the CDR3, the DNA is TGTGCCAGTAGTCGTCAGGACTATGGCTACACCTTC.

The chain combines TRBV7-9 with TRBJ2-7, with 9 nucleotides matching TRBD1. V lost 5 bases to trimming and J lost 3 bases; unmatched junction nucleotides: 11. The CDR3 is made up of 16 amino acids. Germline assignment: CDR1 SEHNR and CDR2 FQNEAQ (reference sequence). This CDR3 reads CASSPGTGRLVYEQYF. The CDR3, as DNA: TGTGCCAGCAGCCCTGGGACAGGGCGATTGGTCTACGAGCAGTACTTC.